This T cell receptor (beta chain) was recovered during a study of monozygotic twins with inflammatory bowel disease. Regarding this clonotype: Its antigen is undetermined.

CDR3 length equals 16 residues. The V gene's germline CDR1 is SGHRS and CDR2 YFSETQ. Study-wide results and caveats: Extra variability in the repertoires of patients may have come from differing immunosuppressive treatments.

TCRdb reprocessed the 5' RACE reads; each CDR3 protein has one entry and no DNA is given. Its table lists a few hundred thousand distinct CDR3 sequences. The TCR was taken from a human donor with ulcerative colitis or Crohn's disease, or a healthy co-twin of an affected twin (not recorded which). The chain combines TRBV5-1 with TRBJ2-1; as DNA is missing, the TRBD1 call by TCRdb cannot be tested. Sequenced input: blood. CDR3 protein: CASKITWGVASNEQFF.